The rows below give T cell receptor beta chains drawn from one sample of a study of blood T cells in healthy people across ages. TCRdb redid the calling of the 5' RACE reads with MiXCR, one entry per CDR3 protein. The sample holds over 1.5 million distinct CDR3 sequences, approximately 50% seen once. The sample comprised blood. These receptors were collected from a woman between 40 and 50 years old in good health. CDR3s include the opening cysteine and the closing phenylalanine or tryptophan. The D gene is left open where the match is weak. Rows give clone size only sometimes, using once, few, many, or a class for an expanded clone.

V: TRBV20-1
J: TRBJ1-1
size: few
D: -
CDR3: CSARDGNTEAFF
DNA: TGCAGTGCTAGAGATGGGAACACTGAAGCTTTCTTT

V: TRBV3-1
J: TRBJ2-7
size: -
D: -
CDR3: CASSQGNGGSYEQYF
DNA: TGTGCCAGCAGCCAAGGAAATGGGGGTTCCTACGAGCAGTACTTC

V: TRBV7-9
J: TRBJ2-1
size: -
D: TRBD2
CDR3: CASSLGGTSGADNEQFF
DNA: TGTGCCAGCAGCTTAGGAGGGACTAGCGGGGCCGACAATGAGCAGTTCTTC

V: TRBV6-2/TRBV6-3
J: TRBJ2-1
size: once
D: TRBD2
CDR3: CASSYPKGTSGGISSYNEQFF
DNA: TGTGCCAGTAGTTACCCCAAAGGGACTAGCGGGGGGATCAGCTCCTACAATGAGCAGTTCTTC

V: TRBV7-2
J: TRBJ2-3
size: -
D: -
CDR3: CASSLLGTNLRDTQYF
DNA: TGTGCCAGCAGCTTGTTAGGCACAAACTTGCGGGATACGCAGTATTTT

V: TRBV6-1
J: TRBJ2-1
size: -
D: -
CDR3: CASTGDGVSYNEQFF
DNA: TGTGCCAGCACCGGCGACGGGGTCTCCTACAATGAGCAGTTCTTC

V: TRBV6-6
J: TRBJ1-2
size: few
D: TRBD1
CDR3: CASRPDRGGYTF
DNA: TGTGCCAGCAGGCCCGACAGGGGTGGCTACACCTTC

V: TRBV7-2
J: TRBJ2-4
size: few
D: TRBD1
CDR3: CASSTGTENIQYF
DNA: TGTGCCAGCAGCACCGGGACAGAAAACATTCAGTACTTC

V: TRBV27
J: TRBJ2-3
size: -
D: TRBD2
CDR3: CASSFAGGVTDTQYF
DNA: TGTGCCAGCAGTTTTGCGGGGGGCGTGACAGATACGCAGTATTTT

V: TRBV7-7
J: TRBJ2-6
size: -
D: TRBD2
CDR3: CASSPLTSLTSGANVLTF
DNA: TGTGCTAGCAGCCCCTTGACTAGCTTAACCTCTGGGGCCAACGTCCTGACTTTC

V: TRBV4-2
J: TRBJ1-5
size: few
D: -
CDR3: CASSARGGFNQPQHF
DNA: TGTGCCAGCAGCGCGAGAGGGGGATTCAATCAGCCCCAGCATTTT

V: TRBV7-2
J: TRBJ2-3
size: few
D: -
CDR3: CASSPSRTRVDTQYF
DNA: TGTGCCAGCAGCCCTTCGAGGACTCGTGTGGATACGCAGTATTTT

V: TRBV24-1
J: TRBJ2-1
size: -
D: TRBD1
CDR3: CATSDPRTGRGQETQFF
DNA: TGTGCCACCAGTGATCCCCGGACAGGAAGGGGACAAGAGACCCAGTTCTTC

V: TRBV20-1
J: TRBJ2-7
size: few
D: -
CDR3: CSASDAHPYEQYF
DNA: TGCAGTGCTAGTGATGCCCACCCCTACGAGCAGTACTTC

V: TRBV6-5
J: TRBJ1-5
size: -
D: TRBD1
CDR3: CASRAGQGRQPQHF
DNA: TGTGCCAGCAGGGCCGGACAGGGCCGGCAGCCCCAGCATTTT

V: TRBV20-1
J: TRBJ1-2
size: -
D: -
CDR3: CSAAGASYSYTF
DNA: TGCAGTGCCGCGGGAGCCTCCTATTCCTACACCTTC

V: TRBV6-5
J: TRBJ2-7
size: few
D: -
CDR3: CASSYDGRGSYEQYF
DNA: TGTGCCAGCAGTTACGACGGGCGGGGCAGTTACGAGCAGTACTTC

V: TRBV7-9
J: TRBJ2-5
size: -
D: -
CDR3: CASSLAPLQETQYF
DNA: TGTGCCAGCAGCTTAGCGCCCTTGCAAGAGACCCAGTACTTC

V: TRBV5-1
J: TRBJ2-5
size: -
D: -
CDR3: CASRGGTETQYF
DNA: TGCGCCAGCAGAGGGGGGACTGAGACCCAGTACTTC

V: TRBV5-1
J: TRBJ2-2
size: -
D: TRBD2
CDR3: CATYFGGANTGELFF
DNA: TGCGCCACCTACTTCGGGGGGGCCAACACCGGGGAGCTGTTTTTT

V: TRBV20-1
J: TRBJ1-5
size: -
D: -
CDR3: CSARDQWVSANQPQHF
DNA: TGCAGTGCTAGGGATCAATGGGTGTCAGCCAATCAGCCCCAGCATTTT

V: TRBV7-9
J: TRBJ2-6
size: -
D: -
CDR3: CASSAFVFTGANVLTF
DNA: TGTGCCAGCAGTGCATTTGTTTTTACTGGGGCCAACGTCCTGACTTTC

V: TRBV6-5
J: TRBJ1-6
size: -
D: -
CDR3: CASSWVVNSPLHF
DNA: TGTGCCAGCAGTTGGGTGGTCAATTCACCCCTCCACTTT

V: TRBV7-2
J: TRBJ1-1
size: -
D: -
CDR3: CASSLTGAWEAFF
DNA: TGTGCCAGCAGCCTAACCGGGGCCTGGGAAGCTTTCTTT

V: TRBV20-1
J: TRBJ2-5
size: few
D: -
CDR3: CSGRGEETQYF
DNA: TGCAGTGGGCGAGGGGAAGAGACCCAGTACTTC

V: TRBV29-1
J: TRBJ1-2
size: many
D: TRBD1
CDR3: CSATGGYGYTF
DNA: TGCAGCGCAACAGGGGGCTATGGCTACACCTTC

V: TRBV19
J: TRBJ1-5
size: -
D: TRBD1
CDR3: CASSIYRGEYSNQPQHF
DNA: TGTGCCAGTAGTATATACAGGGGAGAATATAGCAATCAGCCCCAGCATTTT

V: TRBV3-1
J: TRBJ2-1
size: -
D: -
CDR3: CASSQEIPGHEQFF
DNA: TGTGCCAGCAGCCAAGAAATACCGGGACACGAGCAGTTCTTC

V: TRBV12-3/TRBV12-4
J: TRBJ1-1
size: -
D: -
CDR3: CASRSLGENTEAFF
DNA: TGTGCCAGCAGATCCCTGGGGGAGAACACTGAAGCTTTCTTT

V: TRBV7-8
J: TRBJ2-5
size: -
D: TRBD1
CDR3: CASSVDRVVETQYF
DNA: TGTGCCAGCAGCGTAGACAGGGTCGTGGAGACCCAGTACTTC

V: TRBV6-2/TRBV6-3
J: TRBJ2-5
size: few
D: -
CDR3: CASSYSALGETQYF
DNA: TGTGCCAGCAGTTACTCCGCCCTGGGCGAGACCCAGTACTTC

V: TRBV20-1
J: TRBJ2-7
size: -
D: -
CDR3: CSAREGRAYEQYF
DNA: TGCAGTGCTAGAGAGGGCAGAGCCTACGAGCAGTACTTC

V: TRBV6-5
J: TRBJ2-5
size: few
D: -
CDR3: CASSRILRETQYF
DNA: TGTGCCAGCAGTCGAATTCTCCGGGAGACCCAGTACTTC

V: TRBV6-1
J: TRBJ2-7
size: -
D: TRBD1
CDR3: CASRATGGRYEQYF
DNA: TGTGCCAGCAGAGCGACAGGGGGCCGATACGAGCAGTACTTC

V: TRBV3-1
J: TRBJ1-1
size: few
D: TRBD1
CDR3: CASSRETGYGAEAFF
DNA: TGTGCCAGCAGCCGAGAGACAGGGTACGGGGCTGAAGCTTTCTTT

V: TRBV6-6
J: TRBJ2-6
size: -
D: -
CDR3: CASSGRGTTGANVLTF
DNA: TGTGCCAGCAGCGGCAGGGGTACGACTGGGGCCAACGTCCTGACTTTC

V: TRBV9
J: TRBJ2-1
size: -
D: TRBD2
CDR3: CASSVEWSSGLYNEQFF
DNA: TGTGCCAGCAGCGTAGAATGGAGTAGCGGGCTGTACAATGAGCAGTTCTTC

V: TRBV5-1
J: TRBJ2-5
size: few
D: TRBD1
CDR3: CASSEGQTLETQYF
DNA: TGCGCCAGCAGCGAGGGACAGACTTTGGAGACCCAGTACTTC

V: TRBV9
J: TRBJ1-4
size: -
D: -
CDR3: CASSVVDRPTKLFF
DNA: TGTGCCAGCAGCGTAGTCGACAGGCCTACGAAACTGTTTTTT

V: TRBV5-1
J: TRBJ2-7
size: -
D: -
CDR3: CASSLDRESEQYF
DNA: TGCGCCAGCAGCTTGGACAGGGAGAGTGAGCAGTACTTC

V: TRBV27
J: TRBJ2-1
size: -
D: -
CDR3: CASGPNPSASEQFF
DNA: TGTGCCAGCGGACCCAATCCCTCGGCCAGTGAGCAGTTCTTC

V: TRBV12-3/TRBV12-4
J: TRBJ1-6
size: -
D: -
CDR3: CASSSRSSSYNSPLHF
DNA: TGTGCCAGCAGTTCGAGGTCGAGCTCCTATAATTCACCCCTCCACTTT

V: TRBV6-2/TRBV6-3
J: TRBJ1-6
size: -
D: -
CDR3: CASSATLEGSPLHF
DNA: TGTGCCAGCAGCGCGACCCTGGAGGGCTCACCCCTCCACTTT

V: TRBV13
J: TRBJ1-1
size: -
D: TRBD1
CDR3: CASSLRGLTEAFF
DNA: TGTGCCAGCAGCTTAAGGGGGCTCACTGAAGCTTTCTTT

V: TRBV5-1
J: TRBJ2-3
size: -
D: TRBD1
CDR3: CASSLVGTGQDTQYF
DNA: TGCGCCAGCAGCTTGGTCGGGACAGGGCAAGATACGCAGTATTTT

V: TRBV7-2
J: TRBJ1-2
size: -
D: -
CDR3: CVSSLGSTGDGYTF
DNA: TGTGTCAGCAGCTTAGGTTCGACAGGAGATGGCTACACCTTC

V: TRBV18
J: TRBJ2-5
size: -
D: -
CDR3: CASSMPNQETQYF
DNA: TGTGCCAGCTCGATGCCCAACCAAGAGACCCAGTACTTC

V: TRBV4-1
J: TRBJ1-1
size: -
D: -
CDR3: CASSPLSGQDNTEAFF
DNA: TGCGCCAGCAGCCCCCTGAGCGGGCAGGATAACACTGAAGCTTTCTTT

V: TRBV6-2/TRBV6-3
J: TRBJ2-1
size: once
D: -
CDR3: CASPVGRAQFF
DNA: TGTGCCAGCCCCGTGGGTCGTGCCCAGTTCTTC

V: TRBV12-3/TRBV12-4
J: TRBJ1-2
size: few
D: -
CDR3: CASRPGPLGYTF
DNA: TGTGCCAGCAGACCGGGACCTCTTGGCTACACCTTC